This is a list of T cell receptor beta chains from one sample in a study of shared clonotypes between healthy human individuals. Repertoires were generated with immunoSEQ multiplex PCR, while TCRdb's copy carries only in-frame clones and drops some. The sample lists 600,000 to 750,000 clones; roughly 70% were seen once. Input material: memory CD4+ T cells sorted from blood. These receptors all stem from a woman under 40 in good health. Both conserved end residues are part of each CDR3. Fields, in order: D gene, J gene, clone size, V gene, CDR3 protein, CDR3 DNA. The D gene is left open where the match is weak. The size of a clone is reported for some rows only, either as once, few or many, or as a class for expanded clones.

TRBD2,TRBJ2-5,.,TRBV10-1,CASSESTNSGETQYF,TGCGCCAGCAGTGAGTCTACAAACAGCGGGGAAACCCAGTACTTC
.,TRBJ1-4,.,TRBV28,CASLEQANEKLFF,TGTGCCTCACTGGAACAGGCTAATGAAAAACTGTTTTTT
TRBD1,TRBJ2-5,.,TRBV5-1,CASSLDVVGTGEETQYF,TGCGCCAGCAGCTTGGACGTGGTGGGGACAGGGGAAGAGACCCAGTACTTC
TRBD1,TRBJ2-5,.,TRBV7-6,CASSPDRGRWETQYF,TGTGCCAGCAGTCCGGACAGGGGACGTTGGGAGACCCAGTACTTC
TRBD1,TRBJ2-7,.,TRBV10-3,CAIQTGGSYEQYF,TGTGCCATCCAGACAGGGGGTTCCTACGAGCAGTACTTC
.,TRBJ2-2,.,TRBV2,CASSEGAGRRTGELFF,TGTGCCAGCAGTGAGGGGGCGGGTCGGCGGACCGGGGAGCTGTTTTTT
.,TRBJ2-1,.,TRBV15,CATSRDGRTEQFF,TGTGCCACCAGCAGAGATGGAAGGACGGAGCAGTTCTTC
.,TRBJ2-1,.,TRBV4-1,CASSGTNSYNEQFF,TGCGCCAGCAGCGGGACCAACTCCTACAATGAGCAGTTCTTC
.,TRBJ2-7,once,TRBV6-5,CASSSTLGEQYF,TGTGCCAGCAGTTCGACACTCGGGGAGCAGTACTTC
TRBD1,TRBJ2-3,.,TRBV7-8,CASSPSFRQGDADTQYF,TGTGCCAGCAGCCCATCGTTTAGACAGGGGGATGCCGATACGCAGTATTTT
.,TRBJ1-4,once,TRBV4-2,CASSQDYIEKLFF,TGTGCCAGCAGCCAAGATTATATTGAAAAACTGTTTTTT
.,TRBJ1-1,.,TRBV5-6,CASSLAQVRNTEAFF,TGTGCCAGCAGCTTGGCTCAGGTGCGGAACACTGAAGCTTTCTTT
TRBD2,TRBJ2-1,.,TRBV7-2,CASSPTSENYNEQFF,TGTGCCAGCAGTCCAACTAGCGAGAACTACAATGAGCAGTTCTTC
.,TRBJ2-4,once,TRBV29-1,CSVSSGALKNIQYF,TGCAGCGTTTCTTCGGGAGCACTCAAAAACATTCAGTACTTC
TRBD1,TRBJ2-1,.,TRBV28,CASTPQGAGNNEQFF,TGTGCCAGCACCCCCCAGGGGGCCGGAAACAATGAGCAGTTCTTC
.,TRBJ1-1,.,TRBV19,CASTPSGGGIEAFF,TGTGCCAGCACTCCGAGCGGCGGAGGAATTGAAGCTTTCTTT
.,TRBJ2-4,.,TRBV5-6,CASSTPTQMEIQYF,TGTGCCAGCAGCACCCCGACCCAAATGGAGATTCAGTACTTC
TRBD2,TRBJ2-2,few,TRBV7-6,CASSLETSGGSGELFF,TGTGCCAGCAGCTTAGAAACTAGCGGCGGTTCCGGGGAGCTGTTTTTT
.,TRBJ2-5,few,TRBV7-6,CASSLAPVQTQYF,TGTGCCAGCAGCTTAGCACCCGTCCAGACCCAGTACTTC
TRBD2,TRBJ2-3,.,TRBV4-1,CASSQDSGMDHTQYF,TGCGCCAGCAGCCAAGATAGCGGGATGGATCATACGCAGTATTTT
.,TRBJ2-3,once,TRBV6-5,CASSYSVGRPDTQYF,TGTGCCAGCAGTTACTCGGTGGGCCGACCAGATACGCAGTATTTT
TRBD2,TRBJ2-7,.,TRBV6-4,CASSDSIAGKPYEQYF,TGTGCCAGCAGTGACTCGATAGCGGGCAAACCCTACGAGCAGTACTTC
.,TRBJ1-5,.,TRBV2,CASSEARLTSGQPQHF,TGTGCCAGCAGTGAAGCGCGCCTCACCTCGGGGCAGCCCCAGCATTTT
TRBD1,TRBJ2-1,many,TRBV7-6,CASSSQGDTEQFF,TGTGCCAGCAGCTCCCAGGGGGATACTGAGCAGTTCTTC
.,TRBJ2-1,.,TRBV6-4,CASSEGPLSYNEQFF,TGTGCCAGCAGTGAGGGCCCGCTCTCCTACAATGAGCAGTTCTTC
TRBD1,TRBJ2-7,.,TRBV6-6,CASGQVRGIGEQYF,TGTGCCAGCGGACAGGTCAGGGGGATTGGCGAGCAGTACTTC
TRBD1,TRBJ2-7,.,TRBV19,CASSMGQGASYEQYF,TGTGCCAGTAGTATGGGACAGGGGGCTTCCTACGAGCAGTACTTC
.,TRBJ2-5,.,TRBV7-3,CASSLWGRGNYWETQYF,TGTGCCAGCAGCTTATGGGGGCGCGGGAATTATTGGGAGACCCAGTACTTC
.,TRBJ2-1,.,TRBV2,CASSPGTPLGEQFF,TGTGCCAGCAGTCCCGGGACCCCCCTTGGTGAGCAGTTCTTC
TRBD2,TRBJ2-7,few,TRBV30,CAWRAGAGYEQYF,TGTGCCTGGAGGGCGGGAGCGGGCTACGAGCAGTACTTC
.,TRBJ2-7,.,TRBV10-3,CAISESIRAYEQYF,TGTGCCATCAGTGAGTCGATCAGGGCCTACGAGCAGTACTTC
TRBD2,TRBJ2-2,.,TRBV28,CASRPYGLAGGTGELFF,TGTGCCAGCAGACCCTACGGACTAGCGGGAGGTACCGGGGAGCTGTTTTTT